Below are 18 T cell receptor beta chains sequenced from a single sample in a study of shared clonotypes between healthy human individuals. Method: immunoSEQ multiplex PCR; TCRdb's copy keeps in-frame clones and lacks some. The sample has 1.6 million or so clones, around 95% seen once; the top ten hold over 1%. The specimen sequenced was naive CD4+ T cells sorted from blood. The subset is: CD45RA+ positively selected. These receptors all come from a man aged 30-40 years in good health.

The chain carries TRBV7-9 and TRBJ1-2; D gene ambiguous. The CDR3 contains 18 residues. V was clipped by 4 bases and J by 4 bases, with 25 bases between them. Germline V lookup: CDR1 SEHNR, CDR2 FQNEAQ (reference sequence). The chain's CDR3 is CASSYMIVILGSVYGYTF. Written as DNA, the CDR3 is TGTGCCAGCAGCTACATGATAGTAATTCTTGGCAGCGTCTATGGCTACACCTTC.

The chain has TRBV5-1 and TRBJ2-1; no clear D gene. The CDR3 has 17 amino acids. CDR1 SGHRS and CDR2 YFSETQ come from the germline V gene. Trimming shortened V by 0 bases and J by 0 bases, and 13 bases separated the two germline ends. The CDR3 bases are TGCGCCAGCAGCTTGGGGCCAGCGTGGAGCTCCTACAATGAGCAGTTCTTC. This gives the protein CASSLGPAWSSYNEQFF.

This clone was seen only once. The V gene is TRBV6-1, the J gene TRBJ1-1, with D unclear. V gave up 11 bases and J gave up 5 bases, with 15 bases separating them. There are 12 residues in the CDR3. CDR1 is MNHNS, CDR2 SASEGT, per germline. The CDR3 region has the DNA TGTGCCTCTACTAAGGAAAGAACTGAAGCTTTCTTT. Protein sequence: CASTKERTEAFF.

In DNA, the CDR3 is TGTGCCAGCAGCTTAGTAGGTCGAGACAGGAGGGATCAGGTTAATCAGCCCCAGCATTTT. Residues: CASSLVGRDRRDQVNQPQHF. This rearrangement joins TRBV7-8 to TRBJ1-5; a weak D match, TRBD1 (6 bases). V dropped 1 base and J dropped 4 bases, with 26 bases sitting between them. CDR1 SGHVS and CDR2 FQNEAQ come from the germline V gene. The CDR3 extends over 20 amino acids.

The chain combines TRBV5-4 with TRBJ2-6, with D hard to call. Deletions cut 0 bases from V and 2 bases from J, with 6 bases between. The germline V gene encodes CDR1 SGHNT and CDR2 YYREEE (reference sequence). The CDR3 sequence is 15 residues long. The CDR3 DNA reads TGTGCCAGCAGCTTGGAACAGACTGGGGCCAACGTCCTGACTTTC. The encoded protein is CASSLEQTGANVLTF.

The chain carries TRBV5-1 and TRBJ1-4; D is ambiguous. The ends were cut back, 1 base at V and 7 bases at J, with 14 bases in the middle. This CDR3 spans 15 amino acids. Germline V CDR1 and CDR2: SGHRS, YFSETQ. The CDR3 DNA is TGCGCCAGCAGCTTGTCCGGGGAGGATATTGAAAAACTGTTTTTT. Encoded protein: CASSLSGEDIEKLFF.

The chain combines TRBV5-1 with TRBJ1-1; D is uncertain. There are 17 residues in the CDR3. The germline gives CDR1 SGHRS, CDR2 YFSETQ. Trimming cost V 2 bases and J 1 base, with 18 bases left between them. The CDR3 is CASSLGSPTLRNTEAFF. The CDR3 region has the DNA TGCGCCAGCAGCTTAGGCAGCCCCACACTTAGGAACACTGAAGCTTTCTTT.

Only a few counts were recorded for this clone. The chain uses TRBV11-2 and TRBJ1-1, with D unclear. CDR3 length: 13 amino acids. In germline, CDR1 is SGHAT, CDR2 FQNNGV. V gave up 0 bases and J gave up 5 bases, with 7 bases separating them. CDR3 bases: TGTGCCAGCAGCTTAGAAACAAGAACTGAAGCTTTCTTT. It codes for CASSLETRTEAFF. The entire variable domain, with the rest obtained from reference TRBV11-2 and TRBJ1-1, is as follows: EAGVAQSPRYKIIEKRQSVAFWCNPISGHATLYWYQQILGQGPKLLIQFQNNGVVDDSQLPKDRFSAERLKGVDSTLKIQPAKLEDSAVYLCASSLETRTEAFFGQGTRLTVV.

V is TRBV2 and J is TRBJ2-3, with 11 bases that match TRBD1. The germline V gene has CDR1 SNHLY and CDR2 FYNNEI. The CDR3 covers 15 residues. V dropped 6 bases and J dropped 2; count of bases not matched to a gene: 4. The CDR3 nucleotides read TGTGCCAGCAGGGACAGGGGGCGAAACACAGATACGCAGTATTTT. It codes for CASRDRGRNTDTQYF.

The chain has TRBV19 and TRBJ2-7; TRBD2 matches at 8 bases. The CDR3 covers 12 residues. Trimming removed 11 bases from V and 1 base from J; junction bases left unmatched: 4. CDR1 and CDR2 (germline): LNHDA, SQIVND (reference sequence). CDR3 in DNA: TGTGCCGCGACTAGCGCTTCCTACGAGCAGTACTTC. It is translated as CAATSASYEQYF.

CDR3 sequence reads: CASSQGYSNQPQHF. As DNA, the CDR3 is TGTGCCAGCAGTCAGGGGTATAGCAATCAGCCCCAGCATTTT. The chain recombines TRBV28 with TRBJ1-5, with a tentative D call TRBD1 (6 bases). Germline V lookup: CDR1 MDHEN, CDR2 SYDVKM. The CDR3 loop spans 14 amino acids. V shed 5 bases and J shed 0 bases, with 8 bases lying between them. Drawing the rest from reference TRBV28 and TRBJ1-5, the complete variable domain is DVKVTQSSRYLVKRTGEKVFLECVQDMDHENMFWYRQDPGLGLRLIYFSYDVKMKEKGDIPEGYSVSREKKERFSLILESASTNQTSMYLCASSQGYSNQPQHFGDGTRLSIL.

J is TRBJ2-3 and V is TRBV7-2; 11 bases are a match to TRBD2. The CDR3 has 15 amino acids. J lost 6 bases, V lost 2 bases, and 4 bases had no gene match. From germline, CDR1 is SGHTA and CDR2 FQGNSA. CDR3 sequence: CASSLRLAGRDTQYF. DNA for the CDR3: TGTGCCAGCAGCTTACGACTAGCGGGACGGGATACGCAGTATTTT.

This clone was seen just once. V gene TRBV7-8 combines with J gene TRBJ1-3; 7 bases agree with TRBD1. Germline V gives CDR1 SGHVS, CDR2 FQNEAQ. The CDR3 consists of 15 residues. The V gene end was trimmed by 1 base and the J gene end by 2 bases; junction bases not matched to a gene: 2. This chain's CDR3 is CASSLVGGPGNTIYF. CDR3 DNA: TGTGCCAGCAGCTTAGTAGGGGGCCCTGGAAACACCATATATTTT.

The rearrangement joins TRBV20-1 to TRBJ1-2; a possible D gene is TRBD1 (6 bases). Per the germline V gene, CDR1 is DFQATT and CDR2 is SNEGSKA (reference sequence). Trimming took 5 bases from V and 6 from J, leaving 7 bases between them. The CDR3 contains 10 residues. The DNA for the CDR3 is TGCAGTGCTCACAGGGATGGCTACACCTTC. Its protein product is CSAHRDGYTF.

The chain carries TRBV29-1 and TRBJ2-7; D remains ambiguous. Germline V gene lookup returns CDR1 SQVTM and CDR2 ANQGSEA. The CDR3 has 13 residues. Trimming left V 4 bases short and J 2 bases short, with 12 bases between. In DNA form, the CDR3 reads TGCAGCGTTGGGCTGACCGGTACCTACGAGCAGTACTTC. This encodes CSVGLTGTYEQYF.

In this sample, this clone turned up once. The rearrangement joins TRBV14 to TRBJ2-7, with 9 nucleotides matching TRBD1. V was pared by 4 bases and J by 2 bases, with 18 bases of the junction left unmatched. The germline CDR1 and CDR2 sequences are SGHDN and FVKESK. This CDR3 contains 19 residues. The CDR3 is CASSLVRDRVRVPTYEQYF. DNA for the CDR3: TGTGCCAGCAGCCTAGTCCGGGACAGGGTAAGGGTACCAACCTACGAGCAGTACTTC.

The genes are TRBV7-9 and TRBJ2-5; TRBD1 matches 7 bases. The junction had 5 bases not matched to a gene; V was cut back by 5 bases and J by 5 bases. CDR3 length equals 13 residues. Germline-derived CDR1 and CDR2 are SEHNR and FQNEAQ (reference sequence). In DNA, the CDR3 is TGTGCCAGCAGCGACTCGACAGGGGAGACCCAGTACTTC. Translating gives CASSDSTGETQYF.

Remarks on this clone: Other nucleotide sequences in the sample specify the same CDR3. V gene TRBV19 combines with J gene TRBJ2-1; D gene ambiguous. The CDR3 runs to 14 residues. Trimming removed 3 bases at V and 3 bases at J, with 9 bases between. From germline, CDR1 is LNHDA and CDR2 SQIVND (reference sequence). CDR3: CASSIVSGYNEQFF. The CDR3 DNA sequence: TGTGCCAGTAGTATTGTTTCAGGCTACAATGAGCAGTTCTTC.